This T cell receptor (beta chain) came from a study of blood T cell repertoires in COVID-19. Study background: T cells, B-cell-depleted T cells, or PBMCs supplied cDNA or gDNA.

Measured with immunoSEQ multiplex PCR; TCRdb has only the in-frame clones, and not every one. This sample has 400,000 to 500,000 clones, with roughly 90% found just once. This CDR3 region has 13 residues. From germline, CDR1 is SGHVS and CDR2 FQNEAQ. The trim removed 5 bases at V and 9 bases at J, leaving 9 bases unmatched. The sample was PBMCs or T cells enriched from blood (not recorded which). The rearrangement links TRBV7-8 to TRBJ1-1; 7 bases map to TRBD1. The TCR comes from a woman in her 40s who had recovered from COVID-19. The CDR3 protein is CASSQRTGFKAFF. As DNA, the CDR3 is TGTGCCAGCAGCCAAAGGACAGGTTTTAAAGCTTTCTTT. Based on the CDR3 plus reference TRBV7-8 and TRBJ1-1, the full variable domain is GAGVSQSPRYKVAKRGQDVALRCDPISGHVSLFWYQQALGQGPEFLTYFQNEAQLDKSGLPSDRFFAERPEGSVSTLKIQRTQQEDSAVYLCASSQRTGFKAFFGQGTRLTVV.